This T cell receptor (beta chain) is drawn from a study of identical twins. Each CDR3 protein gets one entry after TCRdb re-called the 5' RACE reads with MiXCR. The sample shows about 720,000 distinct CDR3 sequences, roughly 20% of them seen only once. Germline values: CDR1 SGHRS, CDR2 YFSETQ. The CDR3 is made up of 15 amino acids. The V gene end was trimmed by 2 bases and the J gene end by 4 bases; junction bases not matched to a gene: 6. This sample was shared with a second study, whose subject was T cells expressing NK-cell markers. This second study notes: The sorts in several experiments were restricted to alpha-beta TCR T cells by an anti-gamma-delta TCR antibody.

Sequencing input: PBMCs. The sequence derives from a woman aged 18-35 years in good health. The chain carries TRBV5-1 and TRBJ1-3; 7 bases line up with TRBD1. The CDR3 region has the DNA TGCGCCAGCAGCTTCAACCCCAGGGGGGGAAACACCATATATTTT. Amino acid sequence: CASSFNPRGGNTIYF.